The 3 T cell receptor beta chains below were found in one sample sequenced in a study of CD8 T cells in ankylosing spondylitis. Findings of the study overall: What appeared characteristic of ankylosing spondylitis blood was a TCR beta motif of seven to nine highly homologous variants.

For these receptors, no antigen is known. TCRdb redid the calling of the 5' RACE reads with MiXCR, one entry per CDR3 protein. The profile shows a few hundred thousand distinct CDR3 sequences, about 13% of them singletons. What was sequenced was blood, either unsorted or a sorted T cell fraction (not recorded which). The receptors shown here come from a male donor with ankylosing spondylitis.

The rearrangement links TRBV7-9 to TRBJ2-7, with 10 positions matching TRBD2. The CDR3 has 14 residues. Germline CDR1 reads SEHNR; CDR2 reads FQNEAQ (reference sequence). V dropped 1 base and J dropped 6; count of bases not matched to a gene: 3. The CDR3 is CASSLVASGSEQYF. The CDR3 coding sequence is TGTGCCAGCAGCTTAGTAGCTAGCGGGAGCGAGCAGTACTTC. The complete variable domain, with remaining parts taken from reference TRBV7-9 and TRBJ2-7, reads DTGVSQNPRHKITKRGQNVTFRCDPISEHNRLYWYRQTLGQGPEFLTYFQNEAQLEKSRLLSDRFSAERPKGSFSTLEIQRTEQGDSAMYLCASSLVASGSEQYFGPGTRLTVT.

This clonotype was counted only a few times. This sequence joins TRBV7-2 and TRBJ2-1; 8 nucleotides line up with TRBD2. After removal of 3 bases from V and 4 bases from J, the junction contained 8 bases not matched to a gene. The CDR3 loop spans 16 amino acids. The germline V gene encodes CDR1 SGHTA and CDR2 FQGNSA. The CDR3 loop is CASSLRGAFAYNEQFF. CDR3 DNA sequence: TGTGCCAGCAGCTTGCGGGGGGCATTTGCGTACAATGAGCAGTTCTTC.

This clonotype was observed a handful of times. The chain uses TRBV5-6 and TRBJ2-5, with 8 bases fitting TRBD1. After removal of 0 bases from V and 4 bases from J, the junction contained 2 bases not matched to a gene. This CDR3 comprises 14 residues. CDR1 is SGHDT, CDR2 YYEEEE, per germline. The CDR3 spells CASSLARGRETQYF. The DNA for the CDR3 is TGTGCCAGCAGCTTGGCCAGGGGGCGAGAGACCCAGTACTTC.